A single sample is the source of the 15 T cell receptor beta chains below, sequenced in a study of blood T cell repertoires in COVID-19. Sequencing was performed with immunoSEQ multiplex PCR; in TCRdb, only in-frame clones are kept and a portion is missing. Among roughly 410,000 clones, roughly 86% were seen once, and the ten largest hold about 2.3%. Sequencing was performed on peripheral blood. Receptor source: a woman aged 55-70 years with COVID-19, enrolled during active disease.

V and J are TRBV5-4 and TRBJ2-2, with TRBD2 matching 10 bases. The CDR3 is 15 residues long. Germline V gene lookup returns CDR1 SGHNT and CDR2 YYREEE (reference sequence). V lost 3 bases to trimming and J lost 7 bases; unmatched junction nucleotides: 6. CDR3 loop: CASSSAGGPGGELFF. CDR3 DNA sequence: TGTGCCAGCAGCTCAGCGGGGGGGCCTGGCGGGGAGCTGTTTTTT.

The chain has TRBV7-2 and TRBJ2-2; 10 bases agree with TRBD2. The CDR3 extends over 18 amino acids. V was clipped by 3 bases and J by 5 bases; unmatched bases: 12. The V gene's germline CDR1 is SGHTA and CDR2 FQGNSA. CDR3 coding DNA: TGTGCCAGCAGCTTCGCACCAGCGGGGGGGCCGAGAACCGGGGAGCTGTTTTTT. This translates into CASSFAPAGGPRTGELFF.

The chain joins TRBV28 to TRBJ1-1; D is unresolved. V was shortened by 7 bases and J by 0 bases, with 12 bases between the two germline ends. This CDR3 spans 14 amino acids. Germline V gene data show CDR1 as MDHEN and CDR2 as SYDVKM. DNA of the CDR3: TGTGCCAGCATTTCCCCGGGAATGAACACTGAAGCTTTCTTT. Amino acid sequence: CASISPGMNTEAFF.

The chain employs TRBV6-4 and TRBJ1-6, with no clear D. The CDR3 has 15 amino acids. Germline V CDR1 and CDR2: MRHNA, SNTAGT. The V gene lost 3 bases and the J gene lost 5 bases, with 11 bases spanning the gap. The CDR3 DNA is TGTGCCAGCAGTGAACACCCTGCCGATAATTCACCCCTCCACTTT. Translating it yields CASSEHPADNSPLHF.

Note on this clone: Sequence at one end of the junction differs from germline and may be a read error. The chain carries TRBV4-1 and TRBJ1-1; D is uncertain. The germline V gene has CDR1 MGHRA and CDR2 YSYEKL. The CDR3 sequence is 14 residues long. The CDR3 spells CASTLTWLNSEAFF. The CDR3 nucleotides are TGCGCCAGCACCCTGACTTGGCTGAACTCTGAAGCTTTCTTT.

The chain recombines TRBV6-6 with TRBJ2-2, with TRBD2 matching over 10 bases. The CDR3 totals 16 residues. The germline CDR1 and CDR2 sequences are MNHNY and SVGAGI (reference sequence). V shed 5 bases and J 5 bases; nucleotides not matched to a gene: 8. The CDR3 DNA is TGTGCCAGCAGTCGTAGGACTAGCGGTTTTACCGGGGAGCTGTTTTTT. Translation: CASSRRTSGFTGELFF.

This clone appeared a few times. V usage is TRBV28 and J usage is TRBJ2-1, with 7 bases lining up with TRBD1. J gave up 2 bases and V 3 bases, and 1 base lay outside the gene matches. The CDR3 totals 14 residues. Germline CDR1 reads MDHEN; CDR2 reads SYDVKM. Written as DNA, the CDR3 is TGTGCCAGCAGTTTTGGGACAGCCTACAATGAGCAGTTCTTC. Amino acids: CASSFGTAYNEQFF. Looking up the rest from reference TRBV28 and TRBJ2-1 gives the full variable domain: DVKVTQSSRYLVKRTGEKVFLECVQDMDHENMFWYRQDPGLGLRLIYFSYDVKMKEKGDIPEGYSVSREKKERFSLILESASTNQTSMYLCASSFGTAYNEQFFGPGTRLTVL.

The chain has TRBV21-1 and TRBJ2-2; TRBD1 is the table's D call, not checked against the DNA. TRBV21-1 is deemed a pseudogene. The CDR3 length is 14 residues. The CDR3 coding sequence is TGTGCCAGCTCAACAGGGGGTCGGGCCGGGGAGCTGTTTTTT. This codes for CASSTGGRAGELFF.

V gene TRBV29-1 combines with J gene TRBJ2-5, with TRBD1 matching over 7 bases. V lost 6 bases and J lost 2; bases outside the gene matches: 3. The CDR3 spans 12 residues. Germline V gene lookup returns CDR1 SQVTM and CDR2 ANQGSEA. The CDR3 bases are TGCAGCGTCCGGGACAGTCAAGAGACCCAGTACTTC. It encodes CSVRDSQETQYF.

This clone appeared a few times. This chain joins TRBV7-9 and TRBJ1-1; D gene uncertain. Germline CDR1 reads SEHNR; CDR2 reads FQNEAQ (reference sequence). V was shortened by 2 bases and J by 8 bases, with 6 bases between the two germline ends. This CDR3 is 11 amino acids long. Here the CDR3 reads CASSLRREAFF. CDR3 in DNA: TGTGCCAGCAGCTTACGCAGGGAAGCTTTCTTT.

CDR3 DNA sequence: TGCAGTGAAGGGGATAAAGAGGGCTACACCTTC. Amino acid sequence: CSEGDKEGYTF. This chain uses TRBV20-1 with TRBJ1-2, with a possible D match to TRBD1 (5 bases). Germline V gives CDR1 DFQATT, CDR2 SNEGSKA (reference sequence). V lost 7 bases and J 8 bases, leaving 14 bases between the germline ends. The CDR3 consists of 11 residues.

This chain joins TRBV28 and TRBJ2-7; D is perhaps TRBD1 (5 bases). The germline gives CDR1 MDHEN, CDR2 SYDVKM. The CDR3 totals 12 residues. Deletions cut 4 bases from V and 8 bases from J, with 12 bases between. CDR3 nucleotides: TGTGCCAGCAGTTCCTCCACAGGCAAGCAGTACTTC. This encodes CASSSSTGKQYF.

CDR3 coding DNA: TGTGCCAGTAGTGTGACAGGGGGCAGGAGCTATGGCTACACCTTC. It specifies CASSVTGGRSYGYTF. This chain uses TRBV19 with TRBJ1-2; the match to TRBD1 covers 10 bases. CDR3 length: 15 residues. CDR1 is LNHDA, CDR2 SQIVND, per germline (reference sequence). Unmatched junction bases numbered 7, after V lost 5 bases and J lost 4 bases.

The chain couples TRBV10-1 to TRBJ2-1; no clear D gene. The V gene lost 4 bases and the J gene lost 8 bases, with 6 bases spanning the gap. The CDR3 has 11 amino acids. Germline-derived CDR1 and CDR2 are WNHNN and SYGVQD (reference sequence). The CDR3 region has the DNA TGCGCCAGCAGTGGTGGCCATGAGCAGTTCTTC. Translating it yields CASSGGHEQFF.

A few counts support this clone. Other DNA sequences in the same sample also yield this CDR3. The chain couples TRBV18 to TRBJ1-2; 9 bases are shared with TRBD1. The V gene end was trimmed by 3 bases and the J gene end by 7 bases; junction bases not matched to a gene: 3. The CDR3 contains 13 residues. Germline V CDR1 and CDR2: KGHSH, LQKENI. The CDR3 nucleotides are TGTGCCAGCTCACCCGGGACAGGGTCTGGCTACACCTTC. Translated: CASSPGTGSGYTF.